Listed below are T cell receptor beta chains from one sample, sequenced in a study of cytomegalovirus exposure and HLA in healthy donors. Sequencing was performed with immunoSEQ multiplex PCR; in TCRdb, only in-frame clones are kept and a portion is missing. This sample yields 210,000 or so clones, of which about 85% are seen a single time; 0.2% to 0.25% belongs to the top ten. Sequenced: PBMCs. The receptors were sampled from a girl aged 2 to 9 in good health and CMV-seronegative. Both conserved end residues are part of each CDR3. D genes are given only for firm matches. Part of the rows lack a size; the others show once, few, many or a class for expanded clones.

clone_size	v_call	d_call	j_call	cdr3_aa	cdr3_nt
NA	TRBV9	TRBD2	TRBJ2-7	CASSVDPPLAGGPAIEQYF	TGTGCCAGCAGCGTAGATCCCCCACTAGCGGGAGGGCCGGCGATCGAGCAGTACTTC
NA	TRBV6-1	NA	TRBJ1-1	CASSQLGGRYEAFF	TGTGCCAGCAGTCAACTTGGAGGACGGTATGAAGCTTTCTTT
NA	TRBV25-1	NA	TRBJ2-5	CASSEPAGTQYF	TGTGCCAGCAGTGAACCGGCGGGGACCCAGTACTTC
NA	TRBV30	TRBD1	TRBJ2-5	CAWTGTGGETQYF	TGTGCCTGGACAGGGACAGGCGGAGAGACCCAGTACTTC
NA	TRBV27	TRBD1	TRBJ1-6	CASSWGQGNSPLHF	TGTGCCAGCAGTTGGGGACAGGGTAATTCACCCCTCCACTTT
NA	TRBV19	TRBD1	TRBJ1-2	CASSKDRGYGYTF	TGTGCCAGTAGTAAGGACAGGGGCTATGGCTACACCTTC
NA	TRBV7-9	NA	TRBJ1-5	CASSPSNQPQHF	TGTGCCAGCAGCCCGAGCAATCAGCCCCAGCATTTT
NA	TRBV29-1	NA	TRBJ1-1	CSVEDRESLNTEAFF	TGCAGCGTTGAAGACAGGGAATCCCTCAACACTGAAGCTTTCTTT
NA	TRBV6-6	NA	TRBJ1-6	CASLRPSSYNSPLHF	TGTGCCAGCCTCAGGCCCAGCTCCTATAATTCACCCCTCCACTTT
NA	TRBV20-1	NA	TRBJ2-3	CSAQGLDTQYF	TGCAGTGCGCAGGGTTTAGATACGCAGTATTTT
NA	TRBV27	NA	TRBJ1-5	CASSLRDGNQPQHF	TGTGCCAGCAGCCTCAGGGATGGCAATCAGCCCCAGCATTTT
NA	TRBV5-4	NA	TRBJ1-5	CASSADKNQPQHF	TGTGCCAGCAGCGCGGACAAAAATCAGCCCCAGCATTTT
NA	TRBV4-2	TRBD2	TRBJ2-2	CASSQVTAGGSTGELFF	TGTGCCAGCAGCCAAGTAACGGCGGGAGGTAGCACCGGGGAGCTGTTTTTT
NA	TRBV7-8	TRBD2	TRBJ2-7	CASSLGTSGITYEQYF	TGTGCCAGCAGCCTAGGAACTAGCGGAATTACCTACGAGCAGTACTTC
NA	TRBV29-1	TRBD2	TRBJ2-5	CSVAGGETQYF	TGCAGCGTTGCGGGGGGGGAGACCCAGTACTTC
once	TRBV10-1	NA	TRBJ2-4	CASRTVNIQYF	TGCGCCAGTAGGACAGTTAACATTCAGTACTTC
NA	TRBV25-1	NA	TRBJ1-1	CASSRRLNTEAFF	TGTGCCAGCAGCAGGCGTCTGAACACTGAAGCTTTCTTT